Below, 29 T cell receptor beta chains from the same sample are listed, as sequenced in a study of memory CD4+ T cells and cytomegalovirus serostatus. The sort gate was single viable CD3+CD4+CD8-CD45RO+ cells for memory CD4+ T cells. Using immunoSEQ multiplex PCR, the repertoire was profiled, and TCRdb retains in-frame clones only, with some absent. The sample consists of roughly 42,000 clones, around 72% of them appearing once. The sequenced sample was memory CD4+ T cells from blood. These TCRs come from an adult in good health and CMV-seronegative.

This clone was picked up one time. J is TRBJ2-5 and V is TRBV19; TRBD1 matches at 8 bases. CDR3 size: 16 residues. Germline assignment: CDR1 LNHDA and CDR2 SQIVND (reference sequence). J lost 5 bases, V lost 5 bases, and 13 bases had no gene match. CDR3 amino acids: CASSGYLGTGSETQYF. In DNA, the CDR3 is TGTGCCAGTAGTGGGTATCTTGGGACAGGATCGGAGACCCAGTACTTC.

In this sample, this clone turned up a few times. V is TRBV27 and J is TRBJ1-4; tentatively, D is TRBD1 (6 bases). The germline V gene has CDR1 MNHEY and CDR2 SMNVEV (reference sequence). There are 15 residues in the CDR3. Trimming removed 9 bases at V and 8 bases at J, with 22 bases between. CDR3 DNA sequence: TGTGCCAGTTCAACCCGTAGGACAGTACACGAAAAACTGTTTTTT. This gives the protein CASSTRRTVHEKLFF.

CDR3 residues: CASKVVGKPPDEQYF. The CDR3 DNA reads as TGTGCCAGCAAGGTGGTAGGGAAGCCCCCCGACGAGCAGTACTTC. The rearrangement uses TRBV6-5 and TRBJ2-7; D not resolved. CDR3 length equals 15 residues. Deletions cut 7 bases from V and 5 bases from J, with 21 bases between. Looked up from germline, CDR1 is MNHEY and CDR2 is SVGAGI.

A few counts support this clone. The chain uses TRBV6-5 and TRBJ2-5; D is possibly TRBD1 or TRBD2 (5 bases each). Looked up from germline, CDR1 is MNHEY and CDR2 is SVGAGI. V dropped 0 bases and J dropped 3 bases, with 11 bases sitting between them. This CDR3 comprises 15 residues. CDR3 nucleotide sequence: TGTGCCAGCAGTTACTCTGGTCTGGGGGAAGAGACCCAGTACTTC. Translation: CASSYSGLGEETQYF.

The V gene is TRBV6-1, the J gene TRBJ1-5, with D perhaps TRBD1 (5 bases). The CDR3 length is 15 residues. The germline V gene encodes CDR1 MNHNS and CDR2 SASEGT. The germline V and J ends were trimmed by 1 base and 7 bases, with 14 bases remaining between them. The CDR3 region has the DNA TGTGCCAGCAGTGAAGATCCCAGGAGGGGACAGCCCCAGCATTTT. This sequence encodes CASSEDPRRGQPQHF.

V gene TRBV5-4 combines with J gene TRBJ1-1; D not resolved. The CDR3 runs to 13 residues. Germline lookup yields CDR1 SGHNT and CDR2 YYREEE (reference sequence). V lost 6 bases, J lost 10 bases, and 19 bases lay in between. The CDR3 sequence: CASIAPGGVRAFF. The CDR3 bases are TGTGCCAGCATCGCACCGGGTGGGGTTAGAGCTTTCTTT.

The chain couples TRBV13 to TRBJ2-2; a weak D match, TRBD2 (6 bases). Germline CDR1 and CDR2: PRHDT and FYEKMQ (reference sequence). With 7 bases removed from V and 6 bases from J, the gap between germline ends came to 12 bases. CDR3 length: 13 amino acids. In DNA, the CDR3 is TGTGCCAGCAATTCCGGCGGGGCCGGGGAGCTGTTTTTT. It encodes CASNSGGAGELFF.

This chain joins TRBV21-1 and TRBJ1-6. TRBV21-1 is a known pseudogene. The CDR3 loop spans 19 amino acids. The CDR3 nucleotides read TGTGCCAGCAGCATGACCTCGAGCAGATTAAGCTCCTATAATTCACCCCTCCACTTT. This sequence encodes CASSMTSSRLSSYNSPLHF.

The count of this clone is one. The chain combines TRBV21-1 with TRBJ2-3; TRBD2 is the table's D call, not checked against the DNA. TRBV21-1 is a listed pseudogene. The CDR3 runs 17 residues. Written as DNA, the CDR3 is TGTGCCAGCAGCAAGGGGCGGTTGGCTAGCGACACAGATACGCAGTATTTT. Protein product: CASSKGRLASDTDTQYF.

This clone is a singleton in its sample. The rearrangement uses TRBV19 and TRBJ1-1; D call uncertain. The CDR3 has 13 residues. V lost 5 bases and J lost 0, with 7 bases in between. Germline values: CDR1 LNHDA, CDR2 SQIVND (reference sequence). The CDR3 protein is CASSVAMNTEAFF. The CDR3 DNA follows: TGTGCCAGTAGTGTTGCAATGAACACTGAAGCTTTCTTT.

The chain joins TRBV7-2 to TRBJ2-7, with a weak D call TRBD2 (6 bases). The CDR3 runs 14 residues. Trimming removed 7 bases from V and 2 bases from J, with 15 bases in between. CDR1 SGHTA and CDR2 FQGNSA come from the germline V gene. CDR3 loop: CASKTGRETYEQYF. The CDR3 DNA is TGTGCCAGCAAAACCGGACGGGAGACCTACGAGCAGTACTTC.

Relative to its sample, this clone is medium-sized. This chain connects TRBV2 to TRBJ1-1; the D gene is possibly TRBD1 (5 bases). CDR1 is SNHLY, CDR2 FYNNEI, per germline. The CDR3 spans 13 residues. V lost 6 bases to trimming and J lost 2 bases, with 10 bases between them. The CDR3: CASSKDRNTEAFF. CDR3 sequence (DNA): TGTGCCAGCAGCAAAGACAGAAACACTGAAGCTTTCTTT.

The gene calls are TRBV29-1 and TRBJ2-7, with D perhaps TRBD2 (6 bases). Germline-derived CDR1 and CDR2 are SQVTM and ANQGSEA. This CDR3 has 13 residues. Trimming stripped 2 bases from V and 4 bases from J, with 12 bases between. Here the CDR3 DNA reads TGCAGCGTTGAATTGGTAGGGAGGTACGAGCAGTACTTC. It yields the protein CSVELVGRYEQYF.

On this clone itself: Relative to the germline gene, one junction end is altered; a read error may explain this. Other DNA variants within this sample encode the same CDR3. This chain connects TRBV19 to TRBJ2-7, with no clear D. CDR1 and CDR2 from the germline V gene are LNHDA and SQIVND (reference sequence). The length of the CDR3 is 13 residues. Written as DNA, the CDR3 is TGCGCCAGTAGTTTTCTGAGCTCCTACGAGCAGTACTTC. It specifies CASSFLSSYEQYF.

Here the CDR3 DNA reads TGTGCCAGCAGCTTAGAGGTCGGGACAGCTACTGAAAAACTGTTTTTT. Protein sequence: CASSLEVGTATEKLFF. This chain joins TRBV7-2 and TRBJ1-4, with TRBD1 identical over 7 bases. The CDR3 contains 16 residues. Germline CDR1 SGHTA, CDR2 FQGNSA. With 1 base clipped from V and 7 bases from J, the junction kept 9 bases outside the gene matches.

The chain uses TRBV6-5 and TRBJ1-1, with TRBD1 matching 9 bases. There are 16 residues in the CDR3. V trimming: 4 bases; J trimming: 5 bases; junction bases outside the gene matches: 11. From germline, CDR1 is MNHEY and CDR2 SVGAGI. The DNA of the CDR3 is TGTGCCAGCAGTTTAGCCGCCGGGACAGGGAAAACTGAAGCTTTCTTT. Its translation is CASSLAAGTGKTEAFF.

This clone has just one count. This chain joins TRBV6-5 and TRBJ2-3; possibly TRBD1 for D (6 bases). The ends were cut back, 5 bases at V and 3 bases at J, with 12 bases in the middle. Per the germline V gene, CDR1 is MNHEY and CDR2 is SVGAGI. The CDR3 is made up of 14 amino acids. CDR3 protein: CASSLHRVTDTQYF. The CDR3 DNA reads as TGTGCCAGCAGTCTTCACAGGGTAACAGATACGCAGTATTTT.

The gene calls are TRBV6-1 and TRBJ2-4; D possibly matches TRBD1 or TRBD2 (6 bases each). V was cut by 6 bases and J by 4 bases, with 13 bases left in between. Germline lookup yields CDR1 MNHNS and CDR2 SASEGT. The CDR3 has 14 amino acids. The CDR3 DNA is TGTGCCAGCAGCCATGGGGGGCCAAAAAACATTCAGTACTTC. It yields the protein CASSHGGPKNIQYF.

J is TRBJ2-1 and V is TRBV6-5, with D possibly matching TRBD2 (5 bases). Germline V gene data show CDR1 as MNHEY and CDR2 as SVGAGI. This CDR3 is built from 16 residues. Trimming took off 3 bases at V and 6 bases at J, with 18 bases between the two ends. CDR3 in DNA: TGTGCCAGCAGTTATAAGCGGTCCCCCCCTAGCAATGAGCAGTTCTTC. It translates to CASSYKRSPPSNEQFF.

In this sample, this clone turned up once. The chain links TRBV7-9 to TRBJ1-3; D possibly corresponds to TRBD1 (5 bases). This CDR3 has 16 amino acids. Germline values: CDR1 SEHNR, CDR2 FQNEAQ (reference sequence). V gave up 2 bases and J gave up 1 base, with 12 bases separating them. CDR3 nucleotides: TGTGCCAGCAGCTTATACTCCAGGGATTCTGGAAACACCATATATTTT. This codes for CASSLYSRDSGNTIYF.

The table lists this clone with a count of one. This chain links TRBV25-1 with TRBJ2-5; no reliable D call. The V end was cut by 2 bases, the J end by 5 bases, with 9 bases between. The CDR3 covers 13 residues. Germline V lookup: CDR1 MGHDK, CDR2 SYGVNS. The CDR3 DNA reads as TGTGCCAGCAGTGAACTCGGGCGGGAGACCCAGTACTTC. As protein: CASSELGRETQYF. Full variable domain (outside the CDR3, taken from reference TRBV25-1 and TRBJ2-5): EADIYQTPRYLVIGTGKKITLECSQTMGHDKMYWYQQDPGMELHLIHYSYGVNSTEKGDLSSESTVSRIRTEHFPLTLESARPSHTSQYLCASSELGRETQYFGPGTRLLVL.

The genes are TRBV5-1 and TRBJ2-1; D is unresolved. Germline CDR1 is SGHRS and CDR2 is YFSETQ. V lost 0 bases, J lost 7 bases, and 8 bases lay in between. The CDR3 runs to 13 residues. CDR3 nucleotide sequence: TGCGCCAGCAGCTTGGTACTGCAAAATGAGCAGTTCTTC. It is translated as CASSLVLQNEQFF.

The rearrangement joins TRBV18 to TRBJ2-2, with TRBD2 matching 10 bases. V trimming: 0 bases; J trimming: 7 bases; junction bases outside the gene matches: 11. This CDR3 spans 18 amino acids. Germline-derived CDR1 and CDR2 are KGHSH and LQKENI. The CDR3 nucleotides read TGTGCCAGCTCACCACCTACCGGAGCGGGGGGGCAGGGCGGGGAGCTGTTTTTT. It is translated as CASSPPTGAGGQGGELFF.

The CDR3 sequence: CASSLVGGTEAFF. The CDR3 nucleotides are TGTGCCAGCAGCTTAGTCGGGGGCACTGAAGCTTTCTTT. This rearrangement joins TRBV11-1 to TRBJ1-1, with D possibly TRBD1 on 5 matching bases. From germline, CDR1 is SGHAT and CDR2 FQDESV (reference sequence). The CDR3 is 13 amino acids. The V end lost 1 base, the J end lost 4 bases, and 7 bases lay between the germline ends. Combining the CDR3 with reference TRBV11-1 and TRBJ1-1 gives the whole variable domain EAEVAQSPRYKITEKSQAVAFWCDPISGHATLYWYRQILGQGPELLVQFQDESVVDDSQLPKDRFSAERLKGVDSTLKIQPAELGDSAMYLCASSLVGGTEAFFGQGTRLTVV.

V usage is TRBV9 and J usage is TRBJ1-3; D is unresolved. The CDR3 runs to 15 residues. V gave up 3 bases and J gave up 0 bases, with 10 bases separating them. From germline, CDR1 is SGDLS and CDR2 YYNGEE. This CDR3 reads CASSGTSFSGNTIYF. The CDR3 DNA sequence: TGTGCCAGCAGCGGGACCTCCTTCTCTGGAAACACCATATATTTT.

This sequence joins TRBV7-2 and TRBJ1-4, with D tentatively TRBD1 (6 bases). This CDR3 has 13 amino acids. The germline gives CDR1 SGHTA, CDR2 FQGNSA. V gave up 3 bases and J gave up 7 bases, with 9 bases separating them. In DNA, the CDR3 is TGTGCCAGCAGCTTGGTAGGGGGTGAAAAACTGTTTTTT. This sequence encodes CASSLVGGEKLFF.

The chain links TRBV5-6 to TRBJ2-3, with 9 bases identical to TRBD2. Trimming took 0 bases from V and 1 from J; bases not matched to a gene: 12. There are 19 residues in the CDR3. CDR1 and CDR2 from the germline V gene are SGHDT and YYEEEE. This CDR3 reads CASSLDRLAGRMGTDTQYF. The CDR3 nucleotides are TGTGCCAGCAGCTTGGATCGGCTAGCGGGGAGAATGGGCACAGATACGCAGTATTTT.

V and J are TRBV5-6 and TRBJ1-6, with TRBD1 as a possible D gene (6 bases). This CDR3 has 15 amino acids. Germline V lookup: CDR1 SGHDT, CDR2 YYEEEE. V was shortened by 0 bases and J by 8 bases, with 12 bases between the two germline ends. The CDR3 bases are TGTGCCAGCAGCTTGGTGGACAGAACACATTCACCCCTCCACTTT. This translates into CASSLVDRTHSPLHF.

The chain combines TRBV30 with TRBJ1-1; D is ambiguous. This CDR3 contains 12 residues. V lost 2 bases and J lost 6, with 10 bases in between. CDR1 is GTSNPN, CDR2 SVGIG, per germline (reference sequence). The CDR3 loop reads CAWSPGGPEAFF. The CDR3 DNA sequence: TGTGCCTGGAGTCCGGGCGGCCCTGAAGCTTTCTTT.